This TCR beta chain was sequenced for a study of radiation and T cells in renal cell carcinoma. V lost 5 bases, J lost 1 base, and 4 bases stayed unmatched. Germline V gene lookup returns CDR1 SGHTA and CDR2 FQGNSA. The CDR3 runs to 15 residues. The method was immunoSEQ multiplex PCR; TCRdb's version includes in-frame clones alone and lacks a portion of them. Of about 86,000 clones listed, approximately 80% are singletons. Indicated time point: blood 4 weeks post-SBRT, at nephrectomy. Treatment given: 15 Gy SBRT to primary tumor, nephrectomy 4 weeks later. Serial blood draws occurred at baseline and 2 and 4 weeks post-SBRT.

The rearrangement joins TRBV7-2 to TRBJ2-2, with TRBD2 matching over 7 bases. This sample comprised blood, obtained from a patient whose treatment included radiotherapy and nephrectomy. The clonotype originates from a man aged 50-60 years with renal cell carcinoma. The CDR3 DNA reads TGTGCCAGCAGCACGACGGGGGGGAACACCGGGGAGCTGTTTTTT. Its protein product is CASSTTGGNTGELFF. The whole variable domain, filled in from reference TRBV7-2 and TRBJ2-2, reads GAGVSQSPSNKVTEKGKDVELRCDPISGHTALYWYRQSLGQGLEFLIYFQGNSAPDKSGLPSDRFSAERTGGSVSTLTIQRTQQEDSAVYLCASSTTGGNTGELFFGEGSRLTVL.